The source of this T cell receptor beta chain is a study of cytomegalovirus exposure and HLA in healthy donors. Study-level points and caveats: The authors enumerated around 150 TCR beta chains as linked to cytomegalovirus. Some V segments (TRBV6-2 and TRBV6-3 among them) were excluded as indistinguishable.

PCR involved 60 Vbeta and 13 Jbeta primers. Using immunoSEQ multiplex PCR, the repertoire was profiled, and TCRdb retains in-frame clones only, with some absent. The sample lists about 130,000 clones; more than 70% were seen once. On this clone: Antigen: not known. Other nucleotide sequences in the sample specify the same CDR3.

There were likely unrecorded immune exposures, though donors were nominally healthy when sampled. Per the germline V gene, CDR1 is MDHEN and CDR2 is SYDVKM. The CDR3 has 14 residues. The V segment lost 2 bases and the J segment 6 bases; nucleotides outside the gene matches: 6. This TCR came from a man aged 35 to 55 in good health and CMV-seronegative. Sequenced input: PBMCs. The V call is TRBV28, the J call TRBJ2-7; 8 positions match TRBD2. CDR3 residues: CASSLASGRGEQYF. CDR3 coding DNA: TGTGCCAGCAGTTTAGCCAGCGGGAGAGGCGAGCAGTACTTC.